These 13 T cell receptor beta chains were all obtained from the same sample, sequenced in a study of Ad26.COV2.S vaccination and SARS-CoV-2 variants. As to treatment: some 20 received Ad26.COV2.S at low or high dose, single or two shots; about 5 received placebo; per-sample allocation not given. Sampling occurred on day 63 after the first vaccine or placebo injection. Assay: immunoSEQ multiplex PCR; the TCRdb copy retains only in-frame clones and omits some. The data contain over 400,000 clones, 80% to 95% of them singletons. The sample in question was peripheral blood, obtained in a trial of Ad26.COV2.S vaccine versus placebo. Receptors originate from a person between 18 and 65 years old who received the Ad26.COV2.S COVID-19 vaccine or a placebo.

The chain links TRBV2 to TRBJ2-5, with TRBD1 matching over 12 bases. The CDR3 consists of 14 residues. Germline values: CDR1 SNHLY, CDR2 FYNNEI. V lost 7 bases, J lost 5 bases, and 5 bases stayed unmatched. This CDR3 reads CASIWDRGRETQYF. The CDR3 coding sequence is TGTGCCAGCATTTGGGACAGGGGGCGGGAGACCCAGTACTTC.

The J gene is TRBJ1-3, the V gene TRBV14; unclear D gene. Trimming stripped 5 bases from V and 3 bases from J, with 11 bases between. The germline V gene encodes CDR1 SGHDN and CDR2 FVKESK. There are 14 residues in the CDR3. The CDR3 DNA follows: TGTGCCAGCAGCAGAACCGAGAGTGGAAACACCATATATTTT. This sequence encodes CASSRTESGNTIYF.

The CDR3 DNA reads TGTGCCAGCAGTGAGAGACAGGAGACAGATACGCAGTATTTT. As protein: CASSERQETDTQYF. The chain links TRBV25-1 to TRBJ2-3; tentative D call: TRBD1 (6 bases). Trimming took off 3 bases at V and 3 bases at J, with 10 bases between the two ends. From germline, CDR1 is MGHDK and CDR2 SYGVNS. The CDR3 is 14 residues long.

The sample holds a few counts of this clone. The V gene is TRBV7-2, the J gene TRBJ1-5; D is unclear. Germline values: CDR1 SGHTA, CDR2 FQGNSA. V was cut by 5 bases and J by 5 bases, with 16 bases left in between. The CDR3 contains 15 residues. The CDR3 DNA reads TGTGCCAGCAGCCCAATCGCGGGGAGAGATCAGCCCCAGCATTTT. Amino acid sequence: CASSPIAGRDQPQHF.

The chain carries TRBV7-9 and TRBJ2-7; 10 nucleotides line up with TRBD1. V shed 2 bases, J shed 6 bases, and the junction held 7 bases outside the gene matches. CDR1 is SEHNR and CDR2 is FQNEAQ in the germline V gene (reference sequence). This CDR3 comprises 15 residues. The CDR3 DNA is TGTGCCAGCAGCTTATTAACGGGACAGGGGCTCGAGCAGTACTTC. Protein sequence: CASSLLTGQGLEQYF.

The chain combines TRBV15 with TRBJ2-2, with 9 nucleotides matching TRBD1. V trimming: 8 bases; J trimming: 1 base; junction bases outside the gene matches: 5. CDR3 length equals 15 residues. CDR1 is LNHNV, CDR2 YYDKDF, per germline (reference sequence). In nucleotides, the CDR3 is TGTGCCACCTCCCGACAGGGGGAGAACACCGGGGAGCTGTTTTTT. Translating it yields CATSRQGENTGELFF.

The gene calls are TRBV28 and TRBJ2-3, with 10 nucleotides matching TRBD2. Germline assignment: CDR1 MDHEN and CDR2 SYDVKM. V lost 3 bases and J lost 4; bases outside the gene matches: 4. The CDR3 has 15 amino acids. The CDR3 bases are TGTGCCAGCAGTTTCAGGCTAGCGGGGGCAGATACGCAGTATTTT. It yields the protein CASSFRLAGADTQYF.

The J gene is TRBJ1-3, the V gene TRBV9; D remains unclear. This CDR3 is built from 15 residues. V shed 1 base and J shed 0 bases, with 8 bases lying between them. CDR1 and CDR2 (germline): SGDLS, YYNGEE. The CDR3 spells CASSVTATSGNTIYF. CDR3 bases: TGTGCCAGCAGCGTAACAGCAACCTCTGGAAACACCATATATTTT.

The sample holds a few counts of this clone. V is TRBV27 and J is TRBJ2-1; tentative D call: TRBD2 (6 bases). V was shortened by 3 bases and J by 7 bases, with 7 bases between the two germline ends. Per the germline V gene, CDR1 is MNHEY and CDR2 is SMNVEV (reference sequence). The CDR3 runs 12 residues. In DNA form, the CDR3 reads TGTGCCAGCAGTTTGGGGAGGAATGAGCAGTTCTTC. Its protein is CASSLGRNEQFF.

Comments on this clone: Compared with germline, one end of the junction differs, possibly owing to a read error. The chain joins TRBV4-3 to TRBJ2-7; maybe TRBD2 (5 bases). Germline V gene data show CDR1 as LGHNA and CDR2 as YSLEER. CDR3 length equals 13 residues. CDR3 nucleotides: TGCACCAGCAGCCACGAGGGTATCTACGAGCAGTACTTC. Translation: CTSSHEGIYEQYF.

The rearrangement uses TRBV7-8 and TRBJ2-7, with 9 bases that match TRBD2. The junction had 13 bases not matched to a gene; V was cut back by 4 bases and J by 3 bases. CDR3 length: 17 amino acids. CDR1 is SGHVS, CDR2 FQNEAQ, per germline. The CDR3 region is CASSWIGAGTSSYEQYF. The CDR3 bases are TGTGCCAGCAGCTGGATCGGGGCTGGGACTAGCAGCTACGAGCAGTACTTC.

V is TRBV30 and J is TRBJ2-7; 9 positions agree with TRBD1. The CDR3 length is 12 residues. V lost 5 bases and J lost 6; bases outside the gene matches: 5. Germline loops: CDR1 GTSNPN, CDR2 SVGIG (reference sequence). The CDR3 region has the DNA TGTGCCTGGGGACAGGGGATCGCCGAGCAGTACTTC. Its translation is CAWGQGIAEQYF.

V is TRBV6-4 and J is TRBJ2-3; TRBD2 matches at 8 bases. The CDR3 runs 14 residues. The J segment lost 4 bases and the V segment lost 8 bases, leaving 8 bases of the junction unmatched. CDR1 and CDR2 from the germline V gene are MRHNA and SNTAGT. The CDR3 nucleotides read TGTGCCAGCGCGCCGGGGGGGCGCCCAGATACGCAGTATTTT. Encoded protein: CASAPGGRPDTQYF.